These 31 T cell receptor beta chains originate from one sample sequenced in a study of shared clonotypes between healthy human individuals. Assay used: immunoSEQ multiplex PCR; TCRdb lists only in-frame clones, some missing. Counted here are around 2,000,000 clones, 85% to 95% occurring once; the ten biggest clones make up 0.13%. What was sequenced was naive CD4+ T cells sorted from blood. Subset: CD45RA+ positively selected. These receptors all come from a man aged 18 to 35 in good health.

The CDR3 DNA reads TGTGCCAGCAGCAGTTTTACAGGGGGCTGGGGAGATCAGCCCCAGCATTTT. Translated: CASSSFTGGWGDQPQHF. The chain links TRBV5-6 to TRBJ1-5; 9 bases are shared with TRBD1. Germline V gene sequence: CDR1 SGHDT, CDR2 YYEEEE. This CDR3 spans 17 amino acids. Trimming removed 4 bases from V and 5 bases from J; junction bases left unmatched: 13.

Turning to this clone: The sample carries other DNA sequences with the same CDR3. The chain joins TRBV5-1 to TRBJ1-1; TRBD1 matches 7 bases. V was pared by 3 bases and J by 2 bases, with 4 bases of the junction left unmatched. The CDR3 runs 14 residues. Germline CDR1 and CDR2: SGHRS and YFSETQ. The DNA for the CDR3 is TGCGCCAGCAGCTCCGGGACAGCTAACACTGAAGCTTTCTTT. Encoded protein: CASSSGTANTEAFF.

The chain links TRBV6-1 to TRBJ1-1; 7 bases are a match to TRBD1. This CDR3 region has 16 residues. Losses at the gene ends were 3 bases for V and 0 bases for J; bases not matched to a gene: 7. The germline V gene has CDR1 MNHNS and CDR2 SASEGT. CDR3 region: CASSEGPGGMNTEAFF. The DNA of the CDR3 is TGTGCCAGCAGTGAGGGACCAGGGGGGATGAACACTGAAGCTTTCTTT.

The chain uses TRBV6-1 and TRBJ2-3; no definite D call. The CDR3 sequence is 13 residues long. Deletions cut 3 bases from V and 4 bases from J, with 8 bases between. Per the germline V gene, CDR1 is MNHNS and CDR2 is SASEGT. DNA of the CDR3: TGTGCCAGCAGTGACCCCCAGCCAGATACGCAGTATTTT. This codes for CASSDPQPDTQYF.

The rearrangement links TRBV5-4 to TRBJ2-2; D is unclear. V was cut by 0 bases and J by 2 bases, with 8 bases left in between. The CDR3 spans 15 residues. Germline V lookup: CDR1 SGHNT, CDR2 YYREEE (reference sequence). The CDR3 region is CASSLARRNTGELFF. For the CDR3, the DNA is TGTGCCAGCAGCTTGGCCCGGAGAAACACCGGGGAGCTGTTTTTT.

The chain links TRBV5-1 to TRBJ2-2, with D hard to call. In germline, CDR1 is SGHRS, CDR2 YFSETQ. CDR3 length: 14 amino acids. V was clipped by 0 bases and J by 6 bases, with 9 bases between them. CDR3 in amino acids: CASSLAPPAGELFF. DNA for the CDR3: TGCGCCAGCAGCTTGGCCCCACCGGCCGGGGAGCTGTTTTTT. The whole variable domain, filled in from reference TRBV5-1 and TRBJ2-2, reads KAGVTQTPRYLIKTRGQQVTLSCSPISGHRSVSWYQQTPGQGLQFLFEYFSETQRNKGNFPGRFSGRQFSNSRSEMNVSTLELGDSALYLCASSLAPPAGELFFGEGSRLTVL.

The chain recombines TRBV19 with TRBJ1-4, with TRBD1 matching 10 bases. CDR3 length equals 16 residues. The V gene end was trimmed by 3 bases and the J gene end by 5 bases; junction bases not matched to a gene: 6. Looked up from germline, CDR1 is LNHDA and CDR2 is SQIVND (reference sequence). The CDR3 is CASSILPGQGNEKLFF. CDR3 sequence (DNA): TGTGCCAGTAGTATTCTCCCGGGACAGGGGAATGAAAAACTGTTTTTT.

The chain is built from TRBV7-6 and TRBJ2-7; D possibly uses TRBD1 or TRBD2 (5 bases each). The germline V gene has CDR1 SGHVS and CDR2 FNYEAQ. The V and J ends lost 4 bases and 5 bases respectively, with 15 bases between them. This CDR3 has 14 amino acids. CDR3 sequence reads: CASSYHGASDEQYF. CDR3 DNA: TGTGCCAGCAGCTACCACGGGGCTTCTGACGAGCAGTACTTC. The full variable domain, in which reference TRBV7-6 and TRBJ2-7 provide the parts outside the CDR3, is GAGVSQSPRYKVTKRGQDVALRCDPISGHVSLYWYRQALGQGPEFLTYFNYEAQQDKSGLPNDRFSAERPEGSISTLTIQRTEQRDSAMYRCASSYHGASDEQYFGPGTRLTVT.

The chain combines TRBV30 with TRBJ2-5, with TRBD1 matching over 8 bases. Trimming removed 3 bases from V and 8 bases from J; junction bases left unmatched: 8. The CDR3 totals 13 residues. The V gene's germline CDR1 is GTSNPN and CDR2 SVGIG (reference sequence). CDR3 amino acids: CAWRTGQGRTQYF. CDR3 coding DNA: TGTGCCTGGAGGACCGGACAGGGCCGTACCCAGTACTTC.

The genes are TRBV19 and TRBJ2-2; D gene uncertain. The V and J ends lost 4 bases and 6 bases respectively, with 6 bases between them. Germline V gives CDR1 LNHDA, CDR2 SQIVND (reference sequence). The CDR3 is 12 residues long. CDR3 in amino acids: CASSTFSGELFF. In DNA form, the CDR3 reads TGTGCCAGTAGTACGTTCTCCGGGGAGCTGTTTTTT.

Notes on this clone: At the DNA level, this CDR3 is encoded by other sequences in the same sample as well. The chain couples TRBV7-9 to TRBJ1-2; 8 nucleotides align to TRBD1. Germline V gene sequence: CDR1 SEHNR, CDR2 FQNEAQ (reference sequence). The CDR3 has 12 residues. V shed 5 bases, J shed 4 bases, and the junction held 0 bases outside the gene matches. CDR3 DNA: TGTGCCAGCAGCACAGGGGGCTATGGCTACACCTTC. It yields the protein CASSTGGYGYTF. Full variable domain (outside the CDR3, taken from reference TRBV7-9 and TRBJ1-2): DTGVSQNPRHKITKRGQNVTFRCDPISEHNRLYWYRQTLGQGPEFLTYFQNEAQLEKSRLLSDRFSAERPKGSFSTLEIQRTEQGDSAMYLCASSTGGYGYTFGSGTRLTVV.

The J gene is TRBJ2-2, the V gene TRBV6-5; D is ambiguous. The CDR3 length is 12 residues. The V and J ends lost 6 bases and 7 bases respectively, with 9 bases between them. CDR1 MNHEY and CDR2 SVGAGI come from the germline V gene. The chain's CDR3 is CASSQTVGELFF. As DNA, the CDR3 is TGTGCCAGCAGCCAGACTGTCGGGGAGCTGTTTTTT.

This chain uses TRBV5-8 with TRBJ2-7; 8 bases fit TRBD1. The CDR3 length is 14 residues. After removal of 2 bases from V and 5 bases from J, the junction contained 6 bases not matched to a gene. Germline V gene data show CDR1 as SGHTS and CDR2 as YDEGEE. The CDR3 sequence is CASSFGQGNHEQYF. CDR3 in DNA: TGTGCCAGCAGCTTTGGACAGGGAAACCACGAGCAGTACTTC. Full variable domain (remainder filled in from reference TRBV5-8 and TRBJ2-7): EAGVTQSPTHLIKTRGQQATLRCSPISGHTSVYWYQQALGLGLQFLLWYDEGEERNRGNFPPRFSGRQFPNYSSELNVNALELEDSALYLCASSFGQGNHEQYFGPGTRLTVT.

The V gene is TRBV2, the J gene TRBJ1-2; D not certain. The germline gives CDR1 SNHLY, CDR2 FYNNEI. This CDR3 contains 16 residues. Trimming stripped 2 bases from V and 1 base from J, with 14 bases between. The CDR3 protein is CASSESVTPINYGYTF. The CDR3 bases are TGTGCCAGCAGTGAAAGCGTGACACCTATTAACTATGGCTACACCTTC.

Here the CDR3 reads CASSPWFGATEAFF. The CDR3 DNA sequence: TGTGCCAGCAGCCCTTGGTTTGGGGCCACTGAAGCTTTCTTT. The V gene is TRBV6-6, the J gene TRBJ1-1, with D possibly being TRBD1 (5 bases). V dropped 6 bases and J dropped 4 bases, with 15 bases sitting between them. The length of the CDR3 is 14 residues. In germline, CDR1 is MNHNY, CDR2 SVGAGI (reference sequence).

The rearrangement links TRBV20-1 to TRBJ2-7, with D possibly TRBD2 on 5 matching bases. CDR3 size: 11 residues. Germline values: CDR1 DFQATT, CDR2 SNEGSKA (reference sequence). V shed 6 bases and J shed 6 bases, with 12 bases lying between them. The CDR3 reads CSASGAGEQYF. CDR3 nucleotides: TGCAGTGCGAGCGGCGCGGGCGAGCAGTACTTC.

Comments on this clone: Other DNA sequences in the sample encode the same CDR3. The chain joins TRBV18 to TRBJ2-5, with 9 nucleotides matching TRBD2. The germline V gene has CDR1 KGHSH and CDR2 LQKENI. V lost 2 bases to trimming and J lost 3 bases; unmatched junction nucleotides: 1. CDR3 length: 14 residues. For the CDR3, the DNA is TGTGCCAGCTCACCATCTAGCGGGGAAGAGACCCAGTACTTC. It codes for CASSPSSGEETQYF.

This clone was counted between two and nine times. This chain links TRBV6-1 with TRBJ1-6, with TRBD1 matching 9 bases. Germline CDR1 reads MNHNS; CDR2 reads SASEGT. The CDR3 is made up of 14 amino acids. The J segment lost 7 bases and the V segment lost 5 bases, leaving 3 bases of the junction unmatched. CDR3 amino acids: CASSRTGENSPLHF. The CDR3 region has the DNA TGTGCCAGCAGTAGGACAGGGGAGAATTCACCCCTCCACTTT.

The chain is built from TRBV5-1 and TRBJ2-7; a possible D gene is TRBD1 (6 bases). The germline V gene encodes CDR1 SGHRS and CDR2 YFSETQ. CDR3 length equals 15 residues. V dropped 4 bases and J dropped 4 bases, with 18 bases sitting between them. In DNA form, the CDR3 reads TGCGCCAGCAGCCCGAGGGGCGGACAGACATACGAGCAGTACTTC. Translation: CASSPRGGQTYEQYF.

The chain links TRBV5-1 to TRBJ1-1; 8 bases align to TRBD1. With V trimmed by 3 bases and J by 4 bases, 8 bases remained unmatched. The CDR3 has 15 amino acids. Germline values: CDR1 SGHRS, CDR2 YFSETQ. Here the CDR3 reads CASSSGQGWVTEAFF. DNA for the CDR3: TGCGCCAGCAGCTCTGGACAGGGTTGGGTCACTGAAGCTTTCTTT.

The chain links TRBV27 to TRBJ1-5; 8 bases match TRBD1. Germline values: CDR1 MNHEY, CDR2 SMNVEV (reference sequence). The CDR3 extends over 16 amino acids. The junction had 8 bases not matched to a gene; V was cut back by 5 bases and J by 2 bases. The DNA of the CDR3 is TGTGCCAGCAGTCTTTCGCCGACAGGGGGCAATCAGCCCCAGCATTTT. This sequence encodes CASSLSPTGGNQPQHF.

This chain uses TRBV7-8 with TRBJ1-2; tentative D call: TRBD1 (5 bases). Trimming shortened V by 5 bases and J by 2 bases, and 18 bases separated the two germline ends. Germline V gene lookup returns CDR1 SGHVS and CDR2 FQNEAQ. The CDR3 runs to 16 residues. The CDR3 DNA reads TGTGCCAGCAGCGCCCACGCAGGGCCCCAAAACTATGGCTACACCTTC. This sequence encodes CASSAHAGPQNYGYTF.

This sequence joins TRBV18 and TRBJ1-1; no reliable D call. From germline, CDR1 is KGHSH and CDR2 LQKENI. The CDR3 runs to 14 residues. V was shortened by 2 bases and J by 2 bases, with 9 bases between the two germline ends. Written as DNA, the CDR3 is TGTGCCAGCTCACCATCAAACAAAAACACTGAAGCTTTCTTT. Residues: CASSPSNKNTEAFF.

The chain uses TRBV7-3 and TRBJ2-1; tentative D call: TRBD1 (6 bases). V lost 4 bases to trimming and J lost 8 bases, with 18 bases between them. Germline lookup yields CDR1 SGHTA and CDR2 FQGTGA. The CDR3 has 15 amino acids. CDR3 region: CASSSSGVPNDEQFF. The CDR3 nucleotides read TGTGCCAGCAGCTCCTCAGGGGTCCCTAATGATGAGCAGTTCTTC.

The chain recombines TRBV7-3 with TRBJ1-2, with 7 bases matching TRBD1. After removal of 5 bases from V and 8 bases from J, the junction contained 8 bases not matched to a gene. Germline lookup yields CDR1 SGHTA and CDR2 FQGTGA. The CDR3 extends over 13 amino acids. This chain's CDR3 is CASSLSDREGYTF. The DNA for the CDR3 is TGTGCCAGCAGCCTCAGCGACAGGGAAGGCTACACCTTC.

In its sample, this clone was seen once. The chain joins TRBV10-2 to TRBJ1-2; a weak D match, TRBD1 (5 bases). Germline lookup yields CDR1 WSHSY and CDR2 SAAADI. The CDR3 is 15 amino acids. V was trimmed by 0 bases and J by 1 base, leaving 9 bases between them. The CDR3 DNA follows: TGCGCCAGCAGTGAGTCATTGGGGGGTAACTATGGCTACACCTTC. Translating gives CASSESLGGNYGYTF.

The chain uses TRBV19 and TRBJ1-3; possible D gene TRBD1, 5 bases. This CDR3 is 15 amino acids long. CDR1 is LNHDA and CDR2 is SQIVND in the germline V gene (reference sequence). Between the trimmed V and J ends, which lost 6 bases and 0 bases, there was a span of 12 bases. DNA for the CDR3: TGTGCCAGTAGGACAGACATCTCCTCTGGAAACACCATATATTTT. This codes for CASRTDISSGNTIYF.

This chain links TRBV29-1 with TRBJ2-5, with TRBD2 matching 11 bases. J was trimmed by 1 base and V by 2 bases; bases with no gene match: 3. Looked up from germline, CDR1 is SQVTM and CDR2 is ANQGSEA. This CDR3 is built from 15 residues. The CDR3 nucleotides read TGCAGCGTTGAATCACTAGCGGGGGCCCAAGAGACCCAGTACTTC. Amino acid sequence: CSVESLAGAQETQYF.

The CDR3 sequence is CASSLQGRSEKLFF. In nucleotides, the CDR3 is TGTGCCAGCAGCCTGCAGGGAAGAAGTGAAAAACTGTTTTTT. The J gene is TRBJ1-4, the V gene TRBV7-2; a weak D match, TRBD1 (5 bases). The V gene lost 5 bases and the J gene lost 7 bases, with 14 bases spanning the gap. CDR1 is SGHTA and CDR2 is FQGNSA in the germline V gene. The CDR3 length is 14 residues.

The chain joins TRBV7-2 to TRBJ1-5; TRBD1 aligns across 9 bases. Germline V lookup: CDR1 SGHTA, CDR2 FQGNSA. The V and J ends lost 5 bases and 5 bases, in that order; junction bases with no gene match: 7. This CDR3 spans 15 amino acids. CDR3 bases: TGTGCCAGCAGCAAGGGACAGGGTTTTTATCAGCCCCAGCATTTT. Protein: CASSKGQGFYQPQHF. Together with reference TRBV7-2 and TRBJ1-5, the CDR3 gives the full variable domain: GAGVSQSPSNKVTEKGKDVELRCDPISGHTALYWYRQSLGQGLEFLIYFQGNSAPDKSGLPSDRFSAERTGGSVSTLTIQRTQQEDSAVYLCASSKGQGFYQPQHFGDGTRLSIL.

CDR3 coding DNA: TGTGCCAGCACTAGCGGGTTCACCGGGGAGCTGTTTTTT. Translation: CASTSGFTGELFF. V gene TRBV27 combines with J gene TRBJ2-2; 8 nucleotides match TRBD2. This CDR3 has 13 residues. The V gene end was trimmed by 7 bases and the J gene end by 4 bases; junction bases not matched to a gene: 2. Germline assignment: CDR1 MNHEY and CDR2 SMNVEV (reference sequence).